The 6 T cell receptor beta chains in this list originate from one sample, sequenced in a study of blood T cells in healthy people across ages. Sample-barcoded 5' priming and a J-beta primer mix drove a second PCR of roughly 6 to 12 cycles. TCRdb independently ran MiXCR on the 5' RACE reads; one entry per CDR3 protein. The data show about 640,000 distinct CDR3 sequences, 45% to 65% seen once. Sequenced material: blood. The receptor source for this set is a man between 60 and 75 years old in good health.

The chain recombines TRBV28 with TRBJ1-2; no reliable D call. V was trimmed by 4 bases and J by 1 base, leaving 7 bases between them. The CDR3 length is 13 residues. Per germline, CDR1 MDHEN and CDR2 SYDVKM. The CDR3 DNA reads TGTGCCAGCAGTTCAGACTTTAACTATGGCTACACCTTC. It translates to CASSSDFNYGYTF.

The chain is built from TRBV20-1 and TRBJ2-4; 7 positions match TRBD1. The J call may be in error: the DNA end matches TRBJ2-7 better. CDR3 length: 13 residues. The germline V gene has CDR1 DFQATT and CDR2 SNEGSKA (reference sequence). The CDR3 sequence: CSARQGPIDEQYF. Written as DNA, the CDR3 is TGCAGTGCAAGACAGGGCCCTATTGACGAGCAGTACTTC.

This chain links TRBV27 with TRBJ2-7; D may correspond to TRBD1 or TRBD2 (6 bases each). The CDR3 is made up of 15 amino acids. CDR1 is MNHEY, CDR2 SMNVEV, per germline (reference sequence). Deletions cut 4 bases from V and 10 bases from J, with 23 bases between. The DNA for the CDR3 is TGTGCCAGCAGTTCCACCCGGGGGCCCCAGAGTGCCCAGTACTTC. Protein: CASSSTRGPQSAQYF.

J is TRBJ2-5 and V is TRBV9; TRBD1 agrees at 7 bases. V lost 5 bases and J lost 4; bases outside the gene matches: 8. Per germline, CDR1 SGDLS and CDR2 YYNGEE. The CDR3 spans 14 residues. The DNA of the CDR3 is TGTGCCAGCAGTGTTTCGACAGGGAGAGAGACCCAGTACTTC. Amino acids: CASSVSTGRETQYF. Full variable domain (outside the CDR3, taken from reference TRBV9 and TRBJ2-5): DSGVTQTPKHLITATGQRVTLRCSPRSGDLSVYWYQQSLDQGLQFLIQYYNGEERAKGNILERFSAQQFPDLHSELNLSSLELGDSALYFCASSVSTGRETQYFGPGTRLLVL.

This chain uses TRBV7-9 with TRBJ2-3; a weak D match, TRBD1 (5 bases). Germline CDR1 reads SEHNR; CDR2 reads FQNEAQ (reference sequence). V was trimmed by 5 bases and J by 1 base, leaving 10 bases between them. The CDR3 is 14 residues long. The CDR3 reads CASSRREGTDTQYF. The CDR3 DNA reads TGTGCCAGCAGCCGCAGGGAAGGCACAGATACGCAGTATTTT.

This chain links TRBV29-1 with TRBJ2-3; D unclear. V was shortened by 5 bases and J by 3 bases, with 15 bases between the two germline ends. Germline loops: CDR1 SQVTM, CDR2 ANQGSEA. This CDR3 is built from 14 residues. In DNA, the CDR3 is TGCAGCGTTATAGTGGGGAATCCAACAGATACGCAGTATTTT. Residues: CSVIVGNPTDTQYF.